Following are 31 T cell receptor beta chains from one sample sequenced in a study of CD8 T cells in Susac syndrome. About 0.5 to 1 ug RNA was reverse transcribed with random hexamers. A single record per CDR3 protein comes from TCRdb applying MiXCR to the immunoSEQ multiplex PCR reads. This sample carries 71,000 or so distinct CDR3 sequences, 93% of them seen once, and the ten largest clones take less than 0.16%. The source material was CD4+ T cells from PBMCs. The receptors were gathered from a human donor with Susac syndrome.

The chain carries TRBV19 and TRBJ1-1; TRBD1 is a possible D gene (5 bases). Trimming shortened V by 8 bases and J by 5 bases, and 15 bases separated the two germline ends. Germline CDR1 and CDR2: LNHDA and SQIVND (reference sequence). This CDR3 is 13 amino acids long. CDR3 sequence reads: CASGVTGTTEAFF. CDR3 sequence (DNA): TGTGCCAGTGGGGTTACAGGAACAACTGAAGCTTTCTTT.

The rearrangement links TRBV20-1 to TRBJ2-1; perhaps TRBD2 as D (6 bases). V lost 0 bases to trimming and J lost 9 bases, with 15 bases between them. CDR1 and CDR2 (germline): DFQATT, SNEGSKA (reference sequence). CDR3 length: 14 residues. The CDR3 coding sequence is TGCAGTGCTAGAGATCCCCGGACGCGGGGTGAGCAGTTCTTC. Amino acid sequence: CSARDPRTRGEQFF.

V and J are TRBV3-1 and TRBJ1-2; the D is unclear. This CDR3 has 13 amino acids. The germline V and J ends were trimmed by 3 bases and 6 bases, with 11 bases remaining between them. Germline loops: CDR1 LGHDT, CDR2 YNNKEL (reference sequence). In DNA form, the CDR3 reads TGTGCCAGCAGCCACCCCAACGGGAATGGCTACACCTTC. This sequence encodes CASSHPNGNGYTF.

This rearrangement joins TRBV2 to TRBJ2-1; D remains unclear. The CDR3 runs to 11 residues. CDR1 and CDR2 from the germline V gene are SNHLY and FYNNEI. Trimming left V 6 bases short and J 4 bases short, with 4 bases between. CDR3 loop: CASRGYNEQFF. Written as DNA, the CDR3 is TGTGCCAGCAGAGGGTACAATGAGCAGTTCTTC.

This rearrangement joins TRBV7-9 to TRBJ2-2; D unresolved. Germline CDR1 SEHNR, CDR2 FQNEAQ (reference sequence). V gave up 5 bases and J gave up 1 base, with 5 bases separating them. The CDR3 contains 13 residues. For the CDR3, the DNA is TGTGCCAGCAGCGCCGAGAACACCGGGGAGCTGTTTTTT. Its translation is CASSAENTGELFF.

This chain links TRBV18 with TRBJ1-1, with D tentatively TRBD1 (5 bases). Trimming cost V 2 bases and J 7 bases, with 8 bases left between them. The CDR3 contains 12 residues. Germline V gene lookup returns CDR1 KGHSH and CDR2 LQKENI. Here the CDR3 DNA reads TGTGCCAGCTCACCAGGGACGATTGAAGCTTTCTTT. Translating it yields CASSPGTIEAFF.

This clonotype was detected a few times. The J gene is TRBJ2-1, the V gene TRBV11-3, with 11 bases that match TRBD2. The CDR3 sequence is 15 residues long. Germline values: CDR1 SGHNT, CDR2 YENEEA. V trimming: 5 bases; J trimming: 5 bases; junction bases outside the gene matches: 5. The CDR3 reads CASSPELAGDNEQFF. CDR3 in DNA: TGTGCCAGCAGCCCCGAACTAGCGGGGGACAATGAGCAGTTCTTC.

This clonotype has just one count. The CDR3 sequence: CASSFSPTGELFF. CDR3 nucleotide sequence: TGTGCCAGCAGTTTCAGCCCCACCGGGGAGCTGTTTTTT. The rearrangement joins TRBV28 to TRBJ2-2; no firm D call. Trimming took 3 bases from V and 4 from J, leaving 6 bases between them. CDR3 length: 13 residues. Germline CDR1 is MDHEN and CDR2 is SYDVKM.

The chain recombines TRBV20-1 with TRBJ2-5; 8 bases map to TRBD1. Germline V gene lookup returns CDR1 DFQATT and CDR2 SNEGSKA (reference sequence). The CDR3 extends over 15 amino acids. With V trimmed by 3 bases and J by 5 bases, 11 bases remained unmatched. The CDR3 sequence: CSASPRTGPGETQYF. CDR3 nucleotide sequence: TGCAGTGCTAGTCCCCGGACAGGGCCCGGTGAGACCCAGTACTTC.

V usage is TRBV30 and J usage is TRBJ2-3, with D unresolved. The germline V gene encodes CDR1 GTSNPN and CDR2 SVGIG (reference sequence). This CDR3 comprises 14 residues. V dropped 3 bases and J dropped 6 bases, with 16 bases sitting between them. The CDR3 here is CAWRHRPPADTQYF. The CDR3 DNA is TGTGCCTGGAGGCACAGACCGCCCGCGGATACGCAGTATTTT.

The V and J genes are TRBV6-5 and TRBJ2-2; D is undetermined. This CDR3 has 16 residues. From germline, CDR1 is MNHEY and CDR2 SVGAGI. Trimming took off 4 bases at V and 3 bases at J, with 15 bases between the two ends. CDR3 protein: CASSSTVGTHTGELFF. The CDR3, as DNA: TGTGCCAGCAGTTCAACGGTCGGTACACACACCGGGGAGCTGTTTTTT.

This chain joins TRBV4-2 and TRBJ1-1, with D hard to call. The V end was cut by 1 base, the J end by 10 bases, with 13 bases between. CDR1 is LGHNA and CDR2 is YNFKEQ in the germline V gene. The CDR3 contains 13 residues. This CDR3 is CASSQGLQLGAFF. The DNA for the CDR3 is TGTGCCAGCAGCCAAGGACTGCAACTTGGAGCTTTCTTT.

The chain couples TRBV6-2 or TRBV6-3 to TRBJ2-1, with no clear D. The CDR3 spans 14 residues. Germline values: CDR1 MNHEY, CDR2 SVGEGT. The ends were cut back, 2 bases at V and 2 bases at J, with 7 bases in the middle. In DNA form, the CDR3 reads TGTGCCAGCAGTTACACCACTCCCTACAATGAGCAGTTCTTC. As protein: CASSYTTPYNEQFF.

The CDR3: CASGGPAGVQFF. The CDR3 region has the DNA TGTGCCAGCGGGGGACCTGCCGGGGTGCAGTTCTTC. This chain joins TRBV19 and TRBJ2-1; a weak D match, TRBD2 (6 bases). The CDR3 loop spans 12 amino acids. Germline V gene lookup returns CDR1 LNHDA and CDR2 SQIVND (reference sequence). V dropped 9 bases and J dropped 12 bases, with 18 bases sitting between them.

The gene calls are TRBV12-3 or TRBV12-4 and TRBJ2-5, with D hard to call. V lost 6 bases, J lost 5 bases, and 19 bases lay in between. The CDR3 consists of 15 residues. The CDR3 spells CASRLGRPAGETQYF. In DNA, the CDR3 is TGTGCCAGCAGGCTAGGGCGACCCGCTGGGGAGACCCAGTACTTC.

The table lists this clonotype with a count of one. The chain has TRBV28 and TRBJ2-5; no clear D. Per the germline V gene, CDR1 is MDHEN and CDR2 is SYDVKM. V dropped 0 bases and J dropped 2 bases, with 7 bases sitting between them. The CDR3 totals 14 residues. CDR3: CASSLWSQQETQYF. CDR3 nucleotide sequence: TGTGCCAGCAGTTTATGGTCGCAACAAGAGACCCAGTACTTC.

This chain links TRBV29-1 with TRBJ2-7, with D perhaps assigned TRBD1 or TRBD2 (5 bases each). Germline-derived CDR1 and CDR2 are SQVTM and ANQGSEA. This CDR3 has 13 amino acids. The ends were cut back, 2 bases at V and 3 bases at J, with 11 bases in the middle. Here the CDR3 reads CSVETGQSYEQYF. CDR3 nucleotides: TGCAGCGTTGAAACGGGGCAAAGCTACGAGCAGTACTTC.

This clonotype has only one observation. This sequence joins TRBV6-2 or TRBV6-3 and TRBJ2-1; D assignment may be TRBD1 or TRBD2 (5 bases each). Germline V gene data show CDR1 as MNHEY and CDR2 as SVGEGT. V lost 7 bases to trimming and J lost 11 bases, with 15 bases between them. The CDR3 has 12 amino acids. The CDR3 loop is CASNEPGRKQFF. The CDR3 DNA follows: TGTGCCAGCAACGAACCGGGACGCAAGCAGTTCTTC.

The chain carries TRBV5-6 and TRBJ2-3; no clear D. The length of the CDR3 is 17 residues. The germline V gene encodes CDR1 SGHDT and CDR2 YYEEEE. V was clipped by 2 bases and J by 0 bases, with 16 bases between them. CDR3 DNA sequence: TGTGCCAGCAGCTTCCAGAGACACGGAAGGAGCACAGATACGCAGTATTTT. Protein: CASSFQRHGRSTDTQYF.

The CDR3 DNA sequence: TGTGCCAGCAGCTCCCCAGGGGGCTCGCCGGGGATGAACATTCAGTACTTC. Translating gives CASSSPGGSPGMNIQYF. This sequence joins TRBV7-9 and TRBJ2-4; 8 nucleotides align to TRBD1. From germline, CDR1 is SEHNR and CDR2 FQNEAQ (reference sequence). V was pared by 4 bases and J by 7 bases, with 15 bases of the junction left unmatched. CDR3 length: 17 residues.

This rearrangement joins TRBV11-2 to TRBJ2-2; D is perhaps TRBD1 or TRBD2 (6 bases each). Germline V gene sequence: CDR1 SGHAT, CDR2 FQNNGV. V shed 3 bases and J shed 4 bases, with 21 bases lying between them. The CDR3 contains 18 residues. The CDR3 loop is CASSFPGHLPEGTGELFF. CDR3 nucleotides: TGTGCCAGCAGCTTCCCGGGACACCTTCCGGAGGGCACCGGGGAGCTGTTTTTT. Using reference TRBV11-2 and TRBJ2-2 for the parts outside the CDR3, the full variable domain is EAGVAQSPRYKIIEKRQSVAFWCNPISGHATLYWYQQILGQGPKLLIQFQNNGVVDDSQLPKDRFSAERLKGVDSTLKIQPAKLEDSAVYLCASSFPGHLPEGTGELFFGEGSRLTVL.

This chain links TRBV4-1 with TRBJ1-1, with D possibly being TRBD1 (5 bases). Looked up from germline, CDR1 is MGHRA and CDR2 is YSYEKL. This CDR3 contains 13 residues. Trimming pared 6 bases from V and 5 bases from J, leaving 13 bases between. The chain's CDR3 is CASRQGQLTEAFF. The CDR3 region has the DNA TGCGCCAGCAGGCAGGGCCAACTTACTGAAGCTTTCTTT.

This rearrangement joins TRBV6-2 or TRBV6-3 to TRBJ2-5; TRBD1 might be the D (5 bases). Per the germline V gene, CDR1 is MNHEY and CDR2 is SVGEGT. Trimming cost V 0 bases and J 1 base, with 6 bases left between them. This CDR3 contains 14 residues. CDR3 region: CASSYSDSQETQYF. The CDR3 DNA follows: TGTGCCAGCAGTTACTCAGACAGCCAAGAGACCCAGTACTTC.

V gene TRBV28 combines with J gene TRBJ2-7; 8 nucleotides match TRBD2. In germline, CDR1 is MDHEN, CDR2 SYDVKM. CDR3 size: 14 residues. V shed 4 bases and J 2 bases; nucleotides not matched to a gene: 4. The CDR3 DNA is TGTGCCAGCAGTTCGGGGGGGAGAACCTACGAGCAGTACTTC. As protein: CASSSGGRTYEQYF.

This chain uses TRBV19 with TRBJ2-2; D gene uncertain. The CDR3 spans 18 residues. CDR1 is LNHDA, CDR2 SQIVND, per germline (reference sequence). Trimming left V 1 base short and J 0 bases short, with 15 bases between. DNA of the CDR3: TGTGCCAGTAGTATAGTAAGCCTCAGGAGATCGAACACCGGGGAGCTGTTTTTT. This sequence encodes CASSIVSLRRSNTGELFF.

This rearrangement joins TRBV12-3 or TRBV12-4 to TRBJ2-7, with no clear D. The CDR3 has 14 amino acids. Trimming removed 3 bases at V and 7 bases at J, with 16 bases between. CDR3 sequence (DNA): TGTGCCAGCAGTTTCAAGGCCCCCACTGAAGAGCAGTACTTC. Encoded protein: CASSFKAPTEEQYF.

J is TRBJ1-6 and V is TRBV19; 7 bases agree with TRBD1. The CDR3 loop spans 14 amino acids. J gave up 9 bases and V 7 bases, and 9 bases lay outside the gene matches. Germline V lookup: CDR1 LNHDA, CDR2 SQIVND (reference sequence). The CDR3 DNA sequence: TGTGCCAGTACCGAGGACAGGAACACTTCACCCCTCCACTTT. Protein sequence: CASTEDRNTSPLHF.

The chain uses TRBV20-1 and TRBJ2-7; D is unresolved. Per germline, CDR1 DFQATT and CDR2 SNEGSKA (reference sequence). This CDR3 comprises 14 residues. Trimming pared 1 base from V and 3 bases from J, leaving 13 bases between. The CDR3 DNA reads TGCAGTGCTAGAGTTCTAGATCCCTTCTACGAGCAGTACTTC. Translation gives CSARVLDPFYEQYF.

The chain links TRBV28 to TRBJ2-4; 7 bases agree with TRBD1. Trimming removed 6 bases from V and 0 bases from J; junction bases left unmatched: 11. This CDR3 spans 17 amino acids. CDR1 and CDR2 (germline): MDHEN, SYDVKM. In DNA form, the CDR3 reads TGTGCCAGCAGCCCCCTGGGACAGACACTAGCCAAAAACATTCAGTACTTC. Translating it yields CASSPLGQTLAKNIQYF.

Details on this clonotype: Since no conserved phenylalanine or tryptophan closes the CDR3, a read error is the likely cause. The CDR3 DNA follows: TGTGCCTGGACGCGGCAGGTGAAAGAGACCCAGTACCTC. Amino acid sequence: CAWTRQVKETQYL. This chain links TRBV30 with TRBJ2-5; D is unclear. Trimming cost V 4 bases and J 3 bases, with 12 bases left between them. CDR1 GTSNPN and CDR2 SVGIG come from the germline V gene (reference sequence). The CDR3 has 13 amino acids.

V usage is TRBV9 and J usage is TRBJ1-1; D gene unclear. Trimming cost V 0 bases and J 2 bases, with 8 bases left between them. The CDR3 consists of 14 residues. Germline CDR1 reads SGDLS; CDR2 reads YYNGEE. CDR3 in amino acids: CASSVGVDNTEAFF. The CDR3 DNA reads TGTGCCAGCAGCGTAGGGGTAGATAACACTGAAGCTTTCTTT.